The text below deals with one TCR beta chain. Its antigen is not identified. This sample was included in a study of CD8+CD57+ T cells in acquired aplastic anemia. Study-wide context: Sorted CD4+ and CD8+ cell DNA averaged around 3 ug. Mean read depth for CD4+ cells from healthy donors was 9.5 million to 13 million.

It was genomic DNA that served as the template for profiling TCR beta VDJ and CDR3. In TCRdb, the reads were re-called with MiXCR into one record per CDR3 protein. The sample lists roughly 63,000 distinct CDR3 sequences, approximately 54% occurring once. Germline CDR1 reads SGHRS; CDR2 reads YFSETQ. This CDR3 spans 15 amino acids. The germline V and J ends were trimmed by 4 bases and 0 bases, with 12 bases remaining between them. Whole-study findings and limits: Fewer than 35 CD8+ CDR3 sequences occurred in both the patients and the controls.

Input material: sorted CD4+, CD8+, or CD8+CD57+ T cells (not recorded which) from PBMCs. This TCR came from a human donor in good health, serving as a control. The V call is TRBV5-1, the J call TRBJ2-3; D possibly uses TRBD1 or TRBD2 (5 bases each). The chain's CDR3 is CASSPWGPSTDTQYF. CDR3 sequence (DNA): TGCGCCAGCAGCCCCTGGGGACCTAGCACAGATACGCAGTATTTT.